A single T cell receptor beta chain is shown here with its context. This sample was included in a study of control samples from healthy donors and cancer patients. Generated by immunoSEQ multiplex PCR, the TCRdb table keeps only in-frame clones and is missing some. The data contain 150,000 to 200,000 clones, roughly 93% of them singletons. Germline loops: CDR1 SEHNR, CDR2 FQNEAQ (reference sequence). The V end lost 5 bases, the J end lost 3 bases, and 22 bases lay between the germline ends. This CDR3 is built from 17 residues. The material sequenced was blood. The gene calls are TRBV7-9 and TRBJ2-5, with D perhaps TRBD2 (6 bases). This receptor was taken from a woman aged 55 to 70 in good health. The CDR3 is CASSPRATPGGKETQYF. CDR3 DNA sequence: TGTGCCAGCAGCCCACGGGCGACTCCCGGGGGTAAAGAGACCCAGTACTTC.